The entry below describes one T cell receptor beta chain. Original handling: Using reference gene primer amplification, nucleated cell counts were estimated. The assay was immunoSEQ multiplex PCR, and TCRdb's table has in-frame clones only and misses some. Clonal size and the V and J genes are those of that table, whereas D and trimming came from the DNA. The data contain nearly 200,000 clones, 86% of them singletons. This sample stems from a study of blood T cell repertoires in COVID-19. Turning to the study itself: Some COVID-19 samples were acute and others convalescent; all came from the United States, Italy and Spain. T cells, B-cell-depleted T cells, or PBMCs supplied cDNA or gDNA.

CDR3 length: 14 amino acids. From germline, CDR1 is ENHRY and CDR2 SYGVKD. V lost 3 bases and J lost 1, with 7 bases in between. This chain links TRBV10-3 with TRBJ1-3; D remains ambiguous. The sample was peripheral blood. The receptor was isolated from a woman aged 65 to 85 with acute or convalescent COVID-19. The CDR3 DNA reads TGTGCCATCAGTGATGAACTTTCTGGAAACACCATATATTTT. Translated: CAISDELSGNTIYF.